This T cell receptor (beta chain) was captured by sequencing in a study of shared clonotypes between healthy human individuals. Study-level background: Per donor, three plates held CD4 naive cells, three held CD4 memory, two held CD8 naive and one held CD8 memory.

The method was immunoSEQ multiplex PCR; TCRdb's version includes in-frame clones alone and lacks a portion of them. The data show some 500,000 clones, around 95% seen once. Subsets obtained from CD4+ cells comprised CD45RA+ naive and CD45RA-negative memory cells. This clone was seen once. The CDR3 contains 14 residues. Trimming pared 6 bases from V and 2 bases from J, leaving 11 bases between. Germline lookup yields CDR1 SQVTM and CDR2 ANQGSEA. The sequenced sample was naive CD4+ T cells sorted from blood. Stated subset: CD45RA+ positively selected. The TCR sequence derives from a woman aged 30 to 39 in good health. The chain has TRBV29-1 and TRBJ2-6, with D perhaps being TRBD1 or TRBD2 (5 bases each). CDR3 sequence reads: CSVPQGPGANVLTF. Here the CDR3 DNA reads TGCAGCGTCCCGCAGGGACCTGGGGCCAACGTCCTGACTTTC. The variable domain in full, completed from reference TRBV29-1 and TRBJ2-6, reads SAVISQKPSRDICQRGTSLTIQCQVDSQVTMMFWYRQQPGQSLTLIATANQGSEATYESGFVIDKFPISRPNLTFSTLTVSNMSPEDSSIYLCSVPQGPGANVLTFGAGSRLTVL.